This T cell receptor beta chain was found in a study of cytomegalovirus exposure and HLA in healthy donors. Study outcomes and limitations: Within an earlier analysis, most TCR beta V segments proved productive either about 87% or about 30% of the time.

Germline values: CDR1 LNHDA, CDR2 SQIVND (reference sequence). Trimming removed 5 bases from V and 0 bases from J; junction bases left unmatched: 6. CDR3 size: 15 residues. A multiplex PCR was run with 60 Vbeta primers and 13 Jbeta primers. Here immunoSEQ multiplex PCR was the method, and the copy in TCRdb shows in-frame clones only, minus some. Of tens of thousands of clones listed, about 80% are singletons. Comments on this clone: The antigen is not known.

The sample consisted of PBMCs. The V and J genes are TRBV19 and TRBJ2-7; 8 bases line up with TRBD1. This clonotype was sampled from a man aged 50-60 years in good health and CMV-seropositive. The CDR3 reads CASSPDRAASYEQYF. The CDR3 DNA reads TGTGCCAGTAGTCCGGACAGGGCAGCCTCCTACGAGCAGTACTTC.